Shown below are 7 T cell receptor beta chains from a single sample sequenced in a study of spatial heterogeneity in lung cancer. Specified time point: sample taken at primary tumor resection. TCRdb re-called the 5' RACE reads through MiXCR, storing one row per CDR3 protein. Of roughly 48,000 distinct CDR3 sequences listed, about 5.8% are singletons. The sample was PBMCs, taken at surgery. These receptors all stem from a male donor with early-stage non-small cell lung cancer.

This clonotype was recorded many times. In DNA, the CDR3 is TGCGCCAGCAGCCAAGCGGTAATTACAGATACGCAGTATTTT. Translated: CASSQAVITDTQYF. V is TRBV4-1 and J is TRBJ2-3, with D hard to call. CDR1 is MGHRA and CDR2 is YSYEKL in the germline V gene. CDR3 length: 14 amino acids. The ends were cut back, 1 base at V and 3 bases at J, with 8 bases in the middle.

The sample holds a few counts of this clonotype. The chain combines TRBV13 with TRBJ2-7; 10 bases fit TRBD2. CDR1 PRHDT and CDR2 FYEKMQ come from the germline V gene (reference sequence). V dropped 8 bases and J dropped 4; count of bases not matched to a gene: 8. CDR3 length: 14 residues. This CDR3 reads CASGSGRAWYEQYF. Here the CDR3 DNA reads TGTGCCAGCGGAAGCGGGAGGGCCTGGTACGAGCAGTACTTC.

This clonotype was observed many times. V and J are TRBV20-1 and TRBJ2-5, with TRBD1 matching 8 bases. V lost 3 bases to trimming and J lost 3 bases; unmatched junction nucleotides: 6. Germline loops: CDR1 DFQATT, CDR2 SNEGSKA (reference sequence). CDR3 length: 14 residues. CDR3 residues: CSASSGGAEETQYF. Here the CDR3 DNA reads TGCAGTGCTAGTTCAGGGGGCGCCGAAGAGACCCAGTACTTC.

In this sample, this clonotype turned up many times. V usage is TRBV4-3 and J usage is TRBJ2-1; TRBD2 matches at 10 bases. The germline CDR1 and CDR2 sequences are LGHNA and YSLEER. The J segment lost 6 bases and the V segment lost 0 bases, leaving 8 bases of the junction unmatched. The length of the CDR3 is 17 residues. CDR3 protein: CASSQDLGTSAVNEQFF. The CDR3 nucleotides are TGCGCCAGCAGCCAAGATTTAGGGACTAGCGCAGTCAATGAGCAGTTCTTC.

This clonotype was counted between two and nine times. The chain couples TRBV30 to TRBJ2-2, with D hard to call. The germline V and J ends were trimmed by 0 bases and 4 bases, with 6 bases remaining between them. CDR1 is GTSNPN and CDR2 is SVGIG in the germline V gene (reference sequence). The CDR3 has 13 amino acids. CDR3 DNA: TGTGCCTGGAGTGTTGGATCCACCGGGGAGCTGTTTTTT. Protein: CAWSVGSTGELFF.

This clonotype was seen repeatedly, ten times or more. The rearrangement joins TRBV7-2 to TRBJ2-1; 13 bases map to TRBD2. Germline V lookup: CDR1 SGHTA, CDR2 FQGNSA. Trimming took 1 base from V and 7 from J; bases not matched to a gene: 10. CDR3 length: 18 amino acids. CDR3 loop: CASSLDRGLAGRANEQFF. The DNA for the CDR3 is TGTGCCAGCAGCTTAGATAGGGGACTAGCGGGAAGAGCGAATGAGCAGTTCTTC.

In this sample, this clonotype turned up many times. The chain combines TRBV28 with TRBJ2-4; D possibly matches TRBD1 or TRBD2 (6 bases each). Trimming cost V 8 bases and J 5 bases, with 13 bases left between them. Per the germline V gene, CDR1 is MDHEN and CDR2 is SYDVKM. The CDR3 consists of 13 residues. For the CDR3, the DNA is TGTGCCAGCGTCCCGGGGGCTCAAAACATTCAGTACTTC. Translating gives CASVPGAQNIQYF.